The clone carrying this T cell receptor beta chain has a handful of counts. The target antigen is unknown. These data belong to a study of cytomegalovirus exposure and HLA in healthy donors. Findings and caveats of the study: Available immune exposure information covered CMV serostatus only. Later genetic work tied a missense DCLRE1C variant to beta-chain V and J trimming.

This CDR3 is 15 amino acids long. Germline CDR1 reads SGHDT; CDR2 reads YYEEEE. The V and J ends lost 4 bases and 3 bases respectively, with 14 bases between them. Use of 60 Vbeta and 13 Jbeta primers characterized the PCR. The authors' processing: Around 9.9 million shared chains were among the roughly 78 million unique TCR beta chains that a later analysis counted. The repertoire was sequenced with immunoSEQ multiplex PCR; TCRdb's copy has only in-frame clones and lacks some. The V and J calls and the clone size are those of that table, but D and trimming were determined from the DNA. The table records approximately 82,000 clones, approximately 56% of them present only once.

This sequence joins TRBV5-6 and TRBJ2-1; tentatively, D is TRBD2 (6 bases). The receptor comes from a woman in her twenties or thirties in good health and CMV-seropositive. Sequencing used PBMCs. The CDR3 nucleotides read TGTGCCAGCAGCCTCGGGACTCCTATCTACAATGAGCAGTTCTTC. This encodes CASSLGTPIYNEQFF.